This T cell receptor (beta chain) was sequenced for a study of brain T cells in children with intractable seizures. Overall study findings and caveats: Pre- and post-surgery blood differed in depth, so pre-surgery absences may be undersampling. Only CDR3 sequence similarity suggested viral specificity, without known HCMV serostatus.

With regard to this clone: Antigen: not known.

Time point given: blood from clinic visit 5 months post-surgery; TSC patient then seizure free. Sequencing was limited to surgery cases with top T cell transcript signatures in brain tissue. Before surgery, patients took at least one anti-epileptic drug. Method: immunoSEQ multiplex PCR; TCRdb's copy keeps in-frame clones and lacks some. The repertoire holds about 350,000 clones, with more than 85% as singletons. This clonotype was obtained from a boy under two years old with tuberous sclerosis and intractable seizures. The starting material was peripheral blood, obtained approximately 5 months after surgery.

The CDR3: CASSLAAGRGETQYF. CDR3 DNA: TGTGCCAGCAGCTTGGCTGCAGGGAGAGGCGAGACCCAGTACTTC. This chain connects TRBV5-6 to TRBJ2-5, with D perhaps matching TRBD1 or TRBD2 (5 bases each). V lost 0 bases and J 5 bases, leaving 14 bases between the germline ends. In germline, CDR1 is SGHDT, CDR2 YYEEEE. This CDR3 spans 15 amino acids.